Presented here are 11 T cell receptor beta chains from one specimen sequenced in a study of blood T cell repertoires in COVID-19. The assay was immunoSEQ multiplex PCR, and TCRdb's table has in-frame clones only and misses some. In the table there are 150,000 or so clones, roughly 80% of which are singletons. Sequencing was carried out using PBMCs or T cells enriched from blood (not recorded which). These receptor sequences come from a man in his fifties or sixties who had recovered from COVID-19.

This chain connects TRBV5-6 to TRBJ1-4; D uncertain. Trimming removed 4 bases from V and 11 bases from J, with 15 bases in between. This CDR3 has 13 residues. Germline V gene lookup returns CDR1 SGHDT and CDR2 YYEEEE. The CDR3 loop reads CASSASDLKKLFF. CDR3 coding DNA: TGTGCCAGCAGCGCCTCTGACTTGAAGAAACTGTTTTTT.

In DNA, the CDR3 is TGTGCCGGGGCCGGGACAGGGGCCACTGAAGCTTTCTTT. Translation gives CAGAGTGATEAFF. The rearrangement links TRBV7-9 to TRBJ1-1, with 10 bases lining up with TRBD1. Germline V gene lookup returns CDR1 SEHNR and CDR2 FQNEAQ (reference sequence). The CDR3 spans 13 residues. V shed 11 bases, J shed 4 bases, and the junction held 7 bases outside the gene matches.

V gene TRBV10-3 combines with J gene TRBJ2-3; 7 bases fit TRBD1. V lost 10 bases to trimming and J lost 5 bases; unmatched junction nucleotides: 12. Germline assignment: CDR1 ENHRY and CDR2 SYGVKD. The CDR3 extends over 14 amino acids. The CDR3 DNA is TGTGCCACCACCCCGGCAGGGGGAGAAGATACGCAGTATTTT. Its translation: CATTPAGGEDTQYF.

The V and J genes are TRBV12-3 or TRBV12-4 and TRBJ2-7; D is possibly TRBD1 (5 bases). V dropped 3 bases and J dropped 6 bases, with 12 bases sitting between them. The CDR3 runs to 13 residues. CDR3 nucleotide sequence: TGTGCCAGCAGTTTGCTTAGGCAGGGCGAGCAGTACTTC. Its protein is CASSLLRQGEQYF.

This sequence joins TRBV6-5 and TRBJ2-7; TRBD2 aligns across 8 bases. CDR1 is MNHEY, CDR2 SVGAGI, per germline. The CDR3 is 13 amino acids. The junction had 8 bases not matched to a gene; V was cut back by 7 bases and J by 6 bases. Written as DNA, the CDR3 is TGTGCCAGCACGAACGGGGGGGCCCTCGAGCAGTACTTC. Encoded protein: CASTNGGALEQYF.

The genes are TRBV19 and TRBJ2-3; D perhaps matches TRBD1 (6 bases). Germline CDR1 LNHDA, CDR2 SQIVND (reference sequence). The V gene lost 4 bases and the J gene lost 1 base, with 12 bases spanning the gap. This CDR3 has 15 residues. The CDR3, as DNA: TGTGCCAGTAGTACCCACCGACAGGGCACAGATACGCAGTATTTT. As protein: CASSTHRQGTDTQYF.

This chain links TRBV5-1 with TRBJ2-7; 8 nucleotides line up with TRBD2. The CDR3 length is 15 residues. The V gene's germline CDR1 is SGHRS and CDR2 YFSETQ. Germline trimming cut 3 bases from V and 6 bases from J; bases unmatched to any gene: 11. DNA for the CDR3: TGCGCCAGCAGCTCAATAGCGGGGTCCGGGGGCGAGCAGTACTTC. Its protein is CASSSIAGSGGEQYF.

This clone came up a few times. The genes are TRBV7-2 and TRBJ2-1; weak D call: TRBD1 (6 bases). Trimming stripped 2 bases from V and 7 bases from J, with 15 bases between. The V gene's germline CDR1 is SGHTA and CDR2 FQGNSA. The CDR3 sequence is 15 residues long. Here the CDR3 reads CASSLQASRGNEQFF. CDR3 DNA: TGTGCCAGCAGCTTACAGGCTTCTAGGGGGAATGAGCAGTTCTTC.

This clone was seen only a few times. The rearrangement links TRBV3-1 (or the pseudogene TRBV3-2) to TRBJ2-3, with D possibly being TRBD2 (5 bases). CDR3 size: 13 residues. Germline V gene sequence: CDR1 LGHDT, CDR2 YNNKEL (reference sequence). Trimming stripped 4 bases from V and 1 base from J, with 6 bases between. The CDR3 bases are TGTGCCAGCAGCCGGGGAGGCACAGATACGCAGTATTTT. It specifies CASSRGGTDTQYF.

The V call is TRBV5-1, the J call TRBJ1-5; D might be TRBD1 (5 bases). Trimming cost V 0 bases and J 7 bases, with 11 bases left between them. This CDR3 is 14 amino acids long. Germline values: CDR1 SGHRS, CDR2 YFSETQ. CDR3 DNA: TGCGCCAGCAGCTTGGCTGGGGGGGGACAGCCCCAGCATTTT. It specifies CASSLAGGGQPQHF.

This rearrangement joins TRBV5-1 to TRBJ2-1, with D possibly being TRBD2 (6 bases). CDR1 SGHRS and CDR2 YFSETQ come from the germline V gene. V lost 1 base, J lost 2 bases, and 10 bases lay in between. This CDR3 is built from 15 residues. CDR3 sequence: CASSLSGDTYNEQFF. DNA for the CDR3: TGCGCCAGCAGCTTGTCGGGGGATACCTACAATGAGCAGTTCTTC.